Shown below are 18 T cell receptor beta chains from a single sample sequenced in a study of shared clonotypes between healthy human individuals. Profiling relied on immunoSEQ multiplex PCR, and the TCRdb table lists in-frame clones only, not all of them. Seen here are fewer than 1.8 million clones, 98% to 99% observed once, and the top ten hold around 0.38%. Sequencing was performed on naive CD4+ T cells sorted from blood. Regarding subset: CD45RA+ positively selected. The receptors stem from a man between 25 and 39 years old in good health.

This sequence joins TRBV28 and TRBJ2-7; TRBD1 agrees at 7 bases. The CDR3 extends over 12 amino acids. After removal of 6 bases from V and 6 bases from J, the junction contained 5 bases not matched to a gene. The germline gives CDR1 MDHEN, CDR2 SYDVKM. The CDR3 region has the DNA TGTGCCAGCAGACAAACAGGGGTCGAGCAGTACTTC. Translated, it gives CASRQTGVEQYF.

DNA for the CDR3: TGTGCCAGCAGCCCGGGACATCAACTTCTCTACGAGCAGTACTTC. It yields the protein CASSPGHQLLYEQYF. This chain joins TRBV7-6 and TRBJ2-7, with a weak D call TRBD1 (6 bases). This CDR3 has 15 amino acids. The V end was cut by 5 bases, the J end by 3 bases, with 17 bases between. Germline-derived CDR1 and CDR2 are SGHVS and FNYEAQ.

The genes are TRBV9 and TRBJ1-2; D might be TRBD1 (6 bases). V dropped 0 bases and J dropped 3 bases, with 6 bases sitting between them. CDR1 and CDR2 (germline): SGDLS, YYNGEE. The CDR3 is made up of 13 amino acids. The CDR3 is CASSVAGDYGYTF. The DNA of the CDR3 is TGTGCCAGCAGCGTAGCAGGGGACTATGGCTACACCTTC.

The CDR3 region is CASSVGLAPEDTQYF. The CDR3, as DNA: TGTGCCAGCAGCGTGGGACTAGCCCCGGAAGATACGCAGTATTTT. This chain uses TRBV13 with TRBJ2-3; 9 nucleotides line up with TRBD2. This CDR3 has 15 residues. CDR1 and CDR2 (germline): PRHDT, FYEKMQ (reference sequence). V lost 5 bases to trimming and J lost 5 bases; unmatched junction nucleotides: 8.

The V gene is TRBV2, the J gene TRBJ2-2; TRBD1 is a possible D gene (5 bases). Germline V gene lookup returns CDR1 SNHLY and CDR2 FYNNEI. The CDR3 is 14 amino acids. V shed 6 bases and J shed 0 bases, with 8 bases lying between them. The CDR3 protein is CASRTQANTGELFF. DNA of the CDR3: TGTGCCAGCAGGACACAGGCGAACACCGGGGAGCTGTTTTTT.

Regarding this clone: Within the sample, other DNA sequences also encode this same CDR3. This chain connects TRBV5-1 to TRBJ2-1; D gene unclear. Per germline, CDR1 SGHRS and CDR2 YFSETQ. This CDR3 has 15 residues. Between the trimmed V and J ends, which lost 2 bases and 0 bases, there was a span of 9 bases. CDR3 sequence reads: CASSLIAGSYNEQFF. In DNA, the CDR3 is TGCGCCAGCAGCTTAATAGCAGGCTCCTACAATGAGCAGTTCTTC.

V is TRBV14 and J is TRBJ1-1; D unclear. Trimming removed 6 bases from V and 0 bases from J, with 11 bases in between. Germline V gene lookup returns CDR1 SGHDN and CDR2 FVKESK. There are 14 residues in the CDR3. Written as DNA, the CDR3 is TGTGCCAGCAGAAGCGGACGGTTGAACACTGAAGCTTTCTTT. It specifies CASRSGRLNTEAFF.

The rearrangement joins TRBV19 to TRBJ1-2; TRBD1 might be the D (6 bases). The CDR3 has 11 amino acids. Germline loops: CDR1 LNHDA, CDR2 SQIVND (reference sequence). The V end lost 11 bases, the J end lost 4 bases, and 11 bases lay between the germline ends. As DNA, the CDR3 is TGTGCCGCACAGGGTGCCTATGGCTACACCTTC. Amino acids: CAAQGAYGYTF. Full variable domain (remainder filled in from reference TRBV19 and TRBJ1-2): DGGITQSPKYLFRKEGQNVTLSCEQNLNHDAMYWYRQDPGQGLRLIYYSQIVNDFQKGDIAEGYSVSREKKESFPLTVTSAQKNPTAFYLCAAQGAYGYTFGSGTRLTVV.

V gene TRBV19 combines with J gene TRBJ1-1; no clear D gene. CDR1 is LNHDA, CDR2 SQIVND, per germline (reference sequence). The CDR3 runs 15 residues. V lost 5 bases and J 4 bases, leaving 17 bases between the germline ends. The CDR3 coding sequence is TGTGCCAGTAGTCTGCGCCTCGGACTTGTCACTGAAGCTTTCTTT. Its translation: CASSLRLGLVTEAFF.

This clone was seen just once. CDR3 DNA sequence: TGTGCCAGCACGGCTGTCGGGGGGACCTACGAGCAGTACTTC. Translated: CASTAVGGTYEQYF. V usage is TRBV2 and J usage is TRBJ2-7; 7 positions agree with TRBD2. Germline V gene data show CDR1 as SNHLY and CDR2 as FYNNEI. Unmatched junction bases numbered 8, after V lost 7 bases and J lost 2 bases. The CDR3 sequence is 14 residues long. Full variable domain (remainder filled in from reference TRBV2 and TRBJ2-7): EPEVTQTPSHQVTQMGQEVILRCVPISNHLYFYWYRQILGQKVEFLVSFYNNEISEKSEIFDDQFSVERPDGSNFTLKIRSTKLEDSAMYFCASTAVGGTYEQYFGPGTRLTVT.

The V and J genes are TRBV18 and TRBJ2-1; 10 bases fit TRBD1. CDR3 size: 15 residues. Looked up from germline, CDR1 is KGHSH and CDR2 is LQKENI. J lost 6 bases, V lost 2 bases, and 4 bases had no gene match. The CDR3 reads CASSPRDRGGNEQFF. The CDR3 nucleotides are TGTGCCAGCTCACCAAGGGACAGGGGAGGCAATGAGCAGTTCTTC.

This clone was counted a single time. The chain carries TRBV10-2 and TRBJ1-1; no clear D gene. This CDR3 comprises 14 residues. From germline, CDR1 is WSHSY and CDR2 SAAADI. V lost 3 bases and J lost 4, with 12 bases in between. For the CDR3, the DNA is TGCGCCAGCAGTGAATGGGGTAAGGTCACTGAAGCTTTCTTT. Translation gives CASSEWGKVTEAFF.

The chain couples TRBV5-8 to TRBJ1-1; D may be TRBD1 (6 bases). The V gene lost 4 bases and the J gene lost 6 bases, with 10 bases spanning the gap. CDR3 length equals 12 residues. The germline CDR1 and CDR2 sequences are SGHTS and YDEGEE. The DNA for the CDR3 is TGTGCCAGCAGCCGCACAGGGCCTGAAGCTTTCTTT. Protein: CASSRTGPEAFF. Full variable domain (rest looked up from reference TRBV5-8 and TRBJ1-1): EAGVTQSPTHLIKTRGQQATLRCSPISGHTSVYWYQQALGLGLQFLLWYDEGEERNRGNFPPRFSGRQFPNYSSELNVNALELEDSALYLCASSRTGPEAFFGQGTRLTVV.

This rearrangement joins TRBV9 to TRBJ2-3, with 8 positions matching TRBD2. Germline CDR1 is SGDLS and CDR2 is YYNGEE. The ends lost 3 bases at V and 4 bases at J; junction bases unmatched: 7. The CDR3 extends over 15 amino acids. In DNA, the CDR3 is TGTGCCAGCAGCGGTACCGGGACTAGAGCAGATACGCAGTATTTT. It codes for CASSGTGTRADTQYF.

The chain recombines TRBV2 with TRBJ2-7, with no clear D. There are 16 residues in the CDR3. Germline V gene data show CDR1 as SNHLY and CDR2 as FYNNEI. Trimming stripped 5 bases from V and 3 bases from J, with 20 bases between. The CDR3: CASSFPLTDGDYEQYF. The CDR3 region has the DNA TGTGCCAGCAGTTTTCCTTTAACAGATGGGGACTACGAGCAGTACTTC.

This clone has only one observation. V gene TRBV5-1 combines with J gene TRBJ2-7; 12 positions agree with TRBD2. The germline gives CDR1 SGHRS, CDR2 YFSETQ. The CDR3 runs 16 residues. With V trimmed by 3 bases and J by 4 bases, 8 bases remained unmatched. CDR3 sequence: CASSSSTSGRPYEQYF. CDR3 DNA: TGCGCCAGCAGCTCCTCGACTAGCGGGAGACCGTACGAGCAGTACTTC.

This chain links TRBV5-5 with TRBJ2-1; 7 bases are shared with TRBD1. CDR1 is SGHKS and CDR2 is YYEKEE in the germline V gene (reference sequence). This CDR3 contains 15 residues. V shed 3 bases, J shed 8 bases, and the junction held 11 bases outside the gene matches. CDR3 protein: CASSWDSSTLDEQFF. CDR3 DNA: TGTGCCAGCAGCTGGGACAGCTCTACCTTGGATGAGCAGTTCTTC. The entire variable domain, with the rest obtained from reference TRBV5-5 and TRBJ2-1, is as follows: DAGVTQSPTHLIKTRGQQVTLRCSPISGHKSVSWYQQVLGQGPQFIFQYYEKEERGRGNFPDRFSARQFPNYSSELNVNALLLGDSALYLCASSWDSSTLDEQFFGPGTRLTVL.

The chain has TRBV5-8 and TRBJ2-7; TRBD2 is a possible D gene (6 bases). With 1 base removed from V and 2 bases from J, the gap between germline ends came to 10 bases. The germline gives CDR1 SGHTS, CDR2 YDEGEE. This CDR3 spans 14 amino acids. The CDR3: CASSLYASAYEQYF. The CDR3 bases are TGTGCCAGCAGCTTGTACGCTAGCGCCTACGAGCAGTACTTC. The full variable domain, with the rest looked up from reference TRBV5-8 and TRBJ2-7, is EAGVTQSPTHLIKTRGQQATLRCSPISGHTSVYWYQQALGLGLQFLLWYDEGEERNRGNFPPRFSGRQFPNYSSELNVNALELEDSALYLCASSLYASAYEQYFGPGTRLTVT.